These 17 T cell receptor beta chains came from one sample sequenced in a study of blood T cell repertoires in COVID-19. Method: immunoSEQ multiplex PCR; TCRdb's copy keeps in-frame clones and lacks some. This table has some 140,000 clones, roughly 83% appearing once. Sequenced: peripheral blood. These receptors were collected from a woman aged 80 or older with acute or convalescent COVID-19.

This sequence joins TRBV6-1 and TRBJ2-5; TRBD1 matches 9 bases. Unmatched junction bases numbered 10, after V lost 2 bases and J lost 0 bases. Looked up from germline, CDR1 is MNHNS and CDR2 is SASEGT. The CDR3 extends over 18 amino acids. The CDR3 nucleotides are TGTGCCAGCAGTGAATATACAGGGGGCGCCAGGTACCAAGAGACCCAGTACTTC. The encoded protein is CASSEYTGGARYQETQYF.

This CDR3 is CASSQVSTGGKSEQFF. DNA for the CDR3: TGTGCCAGCAGCCAAGTATCCACAGGCGGGAAGAGTGAGCAGTTCTTC. The rearrangement uses TRBV3-1 (or the pseudogene TRBV3-2) and TRBJ2-1; TRBD2 is a possible D gene (6 bases). CDR3 length: 16 residues. V gave up 1 base and J gave up 9 bases, with 19 bases separating them. Germline V gene lookup returns CDR1 LGHDT and CDR2 YNNKEL (reference sequence).

CDR3 loop: CASISDRVSEQYF. The CDR3, as DNA: TGTGCCAGCATCTCGGACAGGGTGAGCGAGCAGTACTTC. J is TRBJ2-7 and V is TRBV2; 8 bases match TRBD1. With 7 bases clipped from V and 6 bases from J, the junction kept 8 bases outside the gene matches. Per the germline V gene, CDR1 is SNHLY and CDR2 is FYNNEI. The CDR3 covers 13 residues. Looking up the rest from reference TRBV2 and TRBJ2-7 gives the full variable domain: EPEVTQTPSHQVTQMGQEVILRCVPISNHLYFYWYRQILGQKVEFLVSFYNNEISEKSEIFDDQFSVERPDGSNFTLKIRSTKLEDSAMYFCASISDRVSEQYFGPGTRLTVT.

The V gene is TRBV7-2, the J gene TRBJ1-5, with 9 bases aligning to TRBD1. The CDR3 is made up of 16 amino acids. Germline V gene data show CDR1 as SGHTA and CDR2 as FQGNSA. Losses at the gene ends were 2 bases for V and 4 bases for J; bases not matched to a gene: 6. The CDR3, as DNA: TGTGCCAGCAGCTTATCGACAGGGGGGAAGAATCAGCCCCAGCATTTT. Translation gives CASSLSTGGKNQPQHF.

The chain has TRBV7-2 and TRBJ1-1; the D is unclear. The CDR3 has 14 amino acids. Germline values: CDR1 SGHTA, CDR2 FQGNSA. V shed 2 bases and J shed 2 bases, with 9 bases lying between them. The CDR3 DNA follows: TGTGCCAGCAGCTTACTACAGACAAACACTGAAGCTTTCTTT. It yields the protein CASSLLQTNTEAFF.

The genes are TRBV4-1 and TRBJ2-7; 8 bases are shared with TRBD1. This CDR3 has 19 amino acids. Germline CDR1 reads MGHRA; CDR2 reads YSYEKL. Germline trimming cut 0 bases from V and 1 base from J; bases unmatched to any gene: 14. The CDR3 DNA follows: TGCGCCAGCAGCCAAGATAGGCGGATGACAGGGGCGGTTTCCTACGAGCAGTACTTC. This gives the protein CASSQDRRMTGAVSYEQYF.

This clone was counted once. The chain uses TRBV5-6 and TRBJ1-6, with 7 bases matching TRBD1. The trim removed 4 bases at V and 5 bases at J, leaving 9 bases unmatched. The CDR3 is made up of 16 amino acids. Germline lookup yields CDR1 SGHDT and CDR2 YYEEEE. The CDR3 here is CASSRSHRGNNSPLHF. For the CDR3, the DNA is TGTGCCAGCAGCCGATCTCACAGGGGTAATAATTCACCCCTCCACTTT. Full variable domain (outside the CDR3, taken from reference TRBV5-6 and TRBJ1-6): DAGVTQSPTHLIKTRGQQVTLRCSPKSGHDTVSWYQQALGQGPQFIFQYYEEEERQRGNFPDRFSGHQFPNYSSELNVNALLLGDSALYLCASSRSHRGNNSPLHFGNGTRLTVT.

This clone was picked up a small number of times. The chain carries TRBV7-2 and TRBJ1-1; perhaps TRBD1 as D (5 bases). V lost 5 bases, J lost 3 bases, and 19 bases lay in between. The CDR3 consists of 16 residues. Germline lookup yields CDR1 SGHTA and CDR2 FQGNSA. CDR3 nucleotide sequence: TGTGCCAGCAGCCAAGGGGCGGGAGGTGTTCACACTGAAGCTTTCTTT. Protein: CASSQGAGGVHTEAFF.

This clone was seen a handful of times. The V call is TRBV19, the J call TRBJ1-5; D unresolved. Trimming pared 6 bases from V and 0 bases from J, leaving 6 bases between. CDR1 and CDR2 (germline): LNHDA, SQIVND (reference sequence). The CDR3 runs 13 residues. The CDR3: CASRYGSNQPQHF. CDR3 DNA sequence: TGTGCCAGTAGATACGGTAGCAATCAGCCCCAGCATTTT.

The V gene is TRBV5-1, the J gene TRBJ1-1, with TRBD1 identical over 9 bases. CDR3 length: 16 residues. V shed 2 bases and J 5 bases; nucleotides not matched to a gene: 10. Germline-derived CDR1 and CDR2 are SGHRS and YFSETQ. CDR3 in DNA: TGCGCCAGCAGCTTACAGGGGGCGGGGAAGGTTACTGAAGCTTTCTTT. Translating it yields CASSLQGAGKVTEAFF.

This sequence joins TRBV7-3 and TRBJ1-6; a weak D match, TRBD1 (6 bases). This CDR3 has 14 amino acids. Germline V CDR1 and CDR2: SGHTA, FQGTGA. The V end lost 2 bases, the J end lost 7 bases, and 9 bases lay between the germline ends. The CDR3 is CASSLGQLNSPLHF. The DNA of the CDR3 is TGTGCCAGCAGCTTAGGACAGCTAAATTCACCCCTCCACTTT. Looking up the rest from reference TRBV7-3 and TRBJ1-6 gives the full variable domain: GAGVSQTPSNKVTEKGKYVELRCDPISGHTALYWYRQSLGQGPEFLIYFQGTGAADDSGLPNDRFFAVRPEGSVSTLKIQRTERGDSAVYLCASSLGQLNSPLHFGNGTRLTVT.

The chain is built from TRBV9 and TRBJ1-2; 8 bases fit TRBD1. CDR3 length: 15 amino acids. In germline, CDR1 is SGDLS, CDR2 YYNGEE. V lost 2 bases, J lost 0 bases, and 3 bases stayed unmatched. CDR3 in amino acids: CASSVTGAANYGYTF. In nucleotides, the CDR3 is TGTGCCAGCAGCGTGACAGGGGCGGCTAACTATGGCTACACCTTC.

The chain is built from TRBV5-1 and TRBJ1-3, with 7 bases identical to TRBD1. This CDR3 contains 16 residues. The V gene's germline CDR1 is SGHRS and CDR2 YFSETQ. Trimming at V came to 0 bases and at J to 1 base, leaving 4 bases not matched to a gene. The CDR3: CASSLGPGGSGNTIYF. The CDR3 DNA is TGCGCCAGCAGCTTGGGGCCAGGGGGATCTGGAAACACCATATATTTT.

This sequence joins TRBV10-3 and TRBJ2-7; weak D call: TRBD1 (6 bases). V was pared by 3 bases and J by 1 base, with 10 bases between. The CDR3 runs to 14 residues. Germline V gene sequence: CDR1 ENHRY, CDR2 SYGVKD. This CDR3 reads CAISERTESYEQYF. As DNA, the CDR3 is TGTGCCATCAGTGAACGGACAGAATCCTACGAGCAGTACTTC.

The table lists this clone with a few counts. The rearrangement joins TRBV9 to TRBJ2-1; 10 positions agree with TRBD2. Germline V gene sequence: CDR1 SGDLS, CDR2 YYNGEE. The CDR3 runs to 16 residues. The ends lost 5 bases at V and 3 bases at J; junction bases unmatched: 8. The CDR3 spells CASSLRERGGYNEQFF. The CDR3 DNA reads TGTGCCAGCAGTCTTCGGGAGCGGGGGGGCTACAATGAGCAGTTCTTC.

The chain is built from TRBV19 and TRBJ1-1; D unclear. V lost 3 bases, J lost 3 bases, and 14 bases lay in between. CDR1 is LNHDA and CDR2 is SQIVND in the germline V gene (reference sequence). CDR3 length equals 15 residues. Here the CDR3 reads CASSISGVKDTEAFF. For the CDR3, the DNA is TGTGCCAGTAGTATTTCCGGGGTCAAGGACACTGAAGCTTTCTTT.

The chain couples TRBV3-1 (or the pseudogene TRBV3-2) to TRBJ1-2; D gene ambiguous. V was cut by 3 bases and J by 7 bases, with 12 bases left in between. The CDR3 runs to 13 residues. The V gene's germline CDR1 is LGHDT and CDR2 YNNKEL (reference sequence). CDR3 sequence (DNA): TGTGCCAGCAGCCATTCCTCGGGAGGTGGCTACACCTTC. Residues: CASSHSSGGGYTF.